The 24 T cell receptor beta chains below all came from one sample that was sequenced in a study of OX40 agonist ivuxolimab in advanced cancers. Sequencing used immunoSEQ multiplex PCR; TCRdb keeps in-frame clones, though not all of them. The profile shows approximately 70,000 clones, around 83% of them singletons. Specimen: CD4+ or CD8+ T cells sorted from blood, collected in a trial of the OX40 agonist ivuxolimab. The receptors here all came from an adult with an advanced solid tumor such as melanoma, head and neck, liver or kidney cancer.

This clone has just one count. The chain has TRBV29-1 and TRBJ2-6; D call uncertain. V was shortened by 5 bases and J by 1 base, with 6 bases between the two germline ends. Germline V lookup: CDR1 SQVTM, CDR2 ANQGSEA. There are 13 residues in the CDR3. CDR3 protein: CSVLDSGANVLTF. The CDR3 nucleotides are TGCAGCGTTCTGGATTCTGGGGCCAACGTCCTGACTTTC.

The V gene is TRBV5-5, the J gene TRBJ2-7, with D possibly matching TRBD2 (6 bases). This CDR3 is 13 amino acids long. Trimming removed 3 bases at V and 2 bases at J, with 9 bases between. Germline V gene sequence: CDR1 SGHKS, CDR2 YYEKEE (reference sequence). The CDR3 reads CASSWGLTYEQYV. Here the CDR3 DNA reads TGTGCCAGCAGCTGGGGACTCACCTACGAGCAGTACGTC.

V usage is TRBV19 and J usage is TRBJ2-3, with a possible D match to TRBD2 (5 bases). Germline V lookup: CDR1 LNHDA, CDR2 SQIVND (reference sequence). V lost 3 bases, J lost 6 bases, and 19 bases lay in between. This CDR3 has 16 residues. The DNA for the CDR3 is TGTGCCAGTAGTATTCCCCGCGGTTCTAGCAGGGATACGCAGTATTTT. Protein: CASSIPRGSSRDTQYF.

V is TRBV23-1 and J is TRBJ1-4; tentative D call: TRBD1 (5 bases). TRBV23-1 falls under the ORF class, with uncertain function. The CDR3 has 17 amino acids. CDR3 protein: CASPKGPGEAGNEKLFF. The CDR3, as DNA: TGCGCTTCACCCAAGGGCCCGGGGGAAGCAGGTAATGAAAAACTGTTTTTT.

This rearrangement joins TRBV5-6 to TRBJ2-1; D is unresolved. CDR3 length equals 14 residues. Trimming took 4 bases from V and 5 from J, leaving 13 bases between them. CDR1 is SGHDT and CDR2 is YYEEEE in the germline V gene. The CDR3 coding sequence is TGTGCCAGCAGCCCGGCCATCGGAAACAATGAGCAGTTCTTC. It codes for CASSPAIGNNEQFF.

The rearrangement joins TRBV19 to TRBJ1-5; D is uncertain. CDR1 and CDR2 from the germline V gene are LNHDA and SQIVND (reference sequence). The CDR3 is 14 amino acids. Between the trimmed V and J ends, which lost 7 bases and 6 bases, there was a span of 16 bases. Here the CDR3 reads CASKAKRSGQPQHF. CDR3 bases: TGTGCCAGTAAGGCCAAGCGGTCGGGTCAGCCCCAGCATTTT.

The V call is TRBV7-2, the J call TRBJ1-5, with D possibly matching TRBD1 (5 bases). From germline, CDR1 is SGHTA and CDR2 FQGNSA. The CDR3 length is 14 residues. V was trimmed by 6 bases and J by 7 bases, leaving 16 bases between them. DNA for the CDR3: TGTGCCAGCAGTCCGGGACCGTCGACCCAGCCCCAGCATTTT. It encodes CASSPGPSTQPQHF. Combining the CDR3 with reference TRBV7-2 and TRBJ1-5 gives the whole variable domain GAGVSQSPSNKVTEKGKDVELRCDPISGHTALYWYRQSLGQGLEFLIYFQGNSAPDKSGLPSDRFSAERTGGSVSTLTIQRTQQEDSAVYLCASSPGPSTQPQHFGDGTRLSIL.

The chain uses TRBV19 and TRBJ2-7; 8 bases match TRBD1. V dropped 5 bases and J dropped 3; count of bases not matched to a gene: 9. Germline V lookup: CDR1 LNHDA, CDR2 SQIVND (reference sequence). CDR3 length: 15 residues. This chain's CDR3 is CASSPRGTGIYEQYV. The CDR3 nucleotides are TGTGCCAGTAGTCCCAGAGGGACAGGAATCTACGAGCAGTACGTC.

The chain carries TRBV21-1 and TRBJ1-5. TRBV21-1 is a pseudogene segment. This CDR3 region has 15 residues. The DNA of the CDR3 is TGTGCCAGTAGGAGGGGGGGGTATAGCAATCAGCCCCAGCATTTT. It codes for CASRRGGYSNQPQHF.

The rearrangement uses TRBV7-8 and TRBJ1-2; 11 bases match TRBD1. The J segment lost 3 bases and the V segment lost 5 bases, leaving 5 bases of the junction unmatched. Germline CDR1 reads SGHVS; CDR2 reads FQNEAQ. The CDR3 extends over 15 amino acids. For the CDR3, the DNA is TGTGCCAGCAGCCCGGGACAGGGGGGATACTATGGCTACACCTTC. It translates to CASSPGQGGYYGYTF.

This clone was observed a single time. The chain carries TRBV28 and TRBJ1-2; the D is unclear. The V end was cut by 8 bases, the J end by 4 bases, with 14 bases between. The CDR3 length is 13 residues. The germline V gene encodes CDR1 MDHEN and CDR2 SYDVKM. For the CDR3, the DNA is TGTGCCAGCCGCCGCCCAGCCTCCTATGGCTACACCTTC. It yields the protein CASRRPASYGYTF.

CDR3 loop: CASSLTGDYEQYV. DNA for the CDR3: TGCGCCAGCAGCTTAACAGGGGATTACGAGCAGTACGTC. The chain recombines TRBV5-1 with TRBJ2-7; TRBD1 matches 7 bases. This CDR3 has 13 amino acids. The germline V gene encodes CDR1 SGHRS and CDR2 YFSETQ. Germline trimming cut 2 bases from V and 4 bases from J; bases unmatched to any gene: 3.

V usage is TRBV10-1 and J usage is TRBJ2-7; weak D call: TRBD1 (5 bases). The germline V gene has CDR1 WNHNN and CDR2 SYGVQD (reference sequence). This CDR3 has 10 amino acids. Trimming pared 9 bases from V and 4 bases from J, leaving 7 bases between. In DNA, the CDR3 is TGCGCCAGGACAGAATACGAGCAGTACTTC. This gives the protein CARTEYEQYF.

This clone was observed once. The genes are TRBV2 and TRBJ1-5, with TRBD1 as a possible D gene (6 bases). The germline CDR1 and CDR2 sequences are SNHLY and FYNNEI. The CDR3 loop spans 13 amino acids. Trimming stripped 8 bases from V and 2 bases from J, with 10 bases between. DNA for the CDR3: TGTGCCAGCGGGAGACAGGGCAATCAGCCCCAGCATTTT. It specifies CASGRQGNQPQHF.

This clone came up once. J is TRBJ1-3 and V is TRBV5-1, with a weak D call TRBD1 (6 bases). V lost 4 bases and J 8 bases, leaving 16 bases between the germline ends. This CDR3 comprises 14 residues. CDR1 SGHRS and CDR2 YFSETQ come from the germline V gene. DNA of the CDR3: TGCGCCAGCAGCCCGGACGGGGGGCAAGACACCATATATTTT. It yields the protein CASSPDGGQDTIYF.

The table lists this clone with a few counts. This chain uses TRBV5-1 with TRBJ2-1; perhaps TRBD1 as D (6 bases). CDR1 and CDR2 from the germline V gene are SGHRS and YFSETQ. Trimming cost V 3 bases and J 4 bases, with 14 bases left between them. The CDR3 totals 15 residues. CDR3 sequence reads: CASSSDSPFYNEQFF. The CDR3 nucleotides read TGCGCCAGCAGCTCGGACAGCCCTTTTTACAATGAGCAGTTCTTC.

The DNA for the CDR3 is TGCGCCAGCAGCCGAACTAGCGACTCCTACAATGAGCAGTTCTTC. Protein sequence: CASSRTSDSYNEQFF. The V gene is TRBV5-1, the J gene TRBJ2-1; 7 positions agree with TRBD2. This CDR3 is 15 amino acids long. Trimming cost V 4 bases and J 0 bases; bases outside gene matches: 4. Germline lookup yields CDR1 SGHRS and CDR2 YFSETQ.

The rearrangement joins TRBV4-2 to TRBJ1-6; 7 nucleotides agree with TRBD1. The junction had 6 bases not matched to a gene; V was cut back by 1 base and J by 9 bases. Germline-derived CDR1 and CDR2 are LGHNA and YNFKEQ. The CDR3 has 15 residues. The CDR3 sequence is CASSQAVRGSSPLHF. CDR3 nucleotide sequence: TGTGCCAGCAGCCAAGCTGTCAGGGGGTCTTCACCCCTCCACTTT.

The CDR3 here is CASKSSGNTIYF. The CDR3 coding sequence is TGTGCCAGCAAAAGCTCTGGAAACACCATATATTTT. This sequence joins TRBV6-4 and TRBJ1-3, with D uncertain. V lost 7 bases and J lost 0, with 4 bases in between. The germline gives CDR1 MRHNA, CDR2 SNTAGT. The CDR3 totals 12 residues.

This chain connects TRBV19 to TRBJ2-2; 10 bases are a match to TRBD1. The length of the CDR3 is 15 residues. The germline gives CDR1 LNHDA, CDR2 SQIVND (reference sequence). J was trimmed by 5 bases and V by 5 bases; bases with no gene match: 5. In nucleotides, the CDR3 is TGTGCCAGTAGTCTCAGGACAGGGGGGACCGGGGAGCTGTTTTTT. It yields the protein CASSLRTGGTGELFF.

This clone has just one count. V is TRBV2 and J is TRBJ2-5, with D perhaps TRBD2 (6 bases). The CDR3 consists of 14 residues. V was trimmed by 8 bases and J by 5 bases, leaving 18 bases between them. Germline loops: CDR1 SNHLY, CDR2 FYNNEI. CDR3 in amino acids: CASQGQRAVETQYF. Written as DNA, the CDR3 is TGTGCCAGCCAGGGTCAGCGGGCAGTGGAGACCCAGTACTTC.

The rearrangement links TRBV5-1 to TRBJ2-3; 7 bases agree with TRBD1. Per the germline V gene, CDR1 is SGHRS and CDR2 is YFSETQ. The CDR3 is 14 amino acids. V lost 0 bases and J lost 6; bases outside the gene matches: 4. DNA of the CDR3: TGCGCCAGCAGCTTGGGGACAGGCCGGGATACGCAGTATTTT. As protein: CASSLGTGRDTQYF. Variable domain in full (rest from reference TRBV5-1 and TRBJ2-3): KAGVTQTPRYLIKTRGQQVTLSCSPISGHRSVSWYQQTPGQGLQFLFEYFSETQRNKGNFPGRFSGRQFSNSRSEMNVSTLELGDSALYLCASSLGTGRDTQYFGPGTRLTVL.

This clone was picked up a small number of times. The V and J genes are TRBV7-6 and TRBJ2-7; 7 nucleotides align to TRBD1. The CDR3 is 16 residues long. Germline loops: CDR1 SGHVS, CDR2 FNYEAQ. Trimming at V came to 2 bases and at J to 2 bases, leaving 9 bases not matched to a gene. CDR3 sequence: CASSLQPGQTAYEQYF. The CDR3 DNA reads TGTGCCAGCAGCTTACAACCGGGACAGACAGCCTACGAGCAGTACTTC. Full variable domain (missing parts from reference TRBV7-6 and TRBJ2-7): GAGVSQSPRYKVTKRGQDVALRCDPISGHVSLYWYRQALGQGPEFLTYFNYEAQQDKSGLPNDRFSAERPEGSISTLTIQRTEQRDSAMYRCASSLQPGQTAYEQYFGPGTRLTVT.

V and J are TRBV21-1 and TRBJ2-7. TRBV21-1 is described as a pseudogene. There are 15 residues in the CDR3. CDR3 residues: CASSSRRRVRAEQYF. The CDR3 DNA reads TGTGCCAGCAGCTCTCGGAGAAGGGTTAGAGCCGAGCAGTACTTC.